This T cell receptor (beta chain) was identified in a study of T cell repertoires in cytomegalovirus infection. Study-wide context: CMV epitopes used comprised recently identified HLA-C-restricted ones and well-studied HLA-B-restricted ones. It can be stated that public TCR beta signatures indicated CMV infection as well as a matching HLA type. Study conclusions and caveats: The ex vivo response was dominated by HLA-C-restricted CMV-specific TCR beta clonotypes.

The CDR3 is 14 residues long. The J segment lost 8 bases and the V segment lost 8 bases, leaving 9 bases of the junction unmatched. Per germline, CDR1 MNHEY and CDR2 SMNVEV (reference sequence). TCRdb analysed the reads with MiXCR anew, one entry per CDR3 protein. The repertoire holds 110,000 or so distinct CDR3 sequences, over 30% seen once, with 40% to 45% in the top ten. On this clonotype itself: Its antigen remains unidentified.

This sequence originates from a human donor in good health (CMV status not recorded). Some clones in this sample may be carry-over from other donors' samples. The chain couples TRBV27 to TRBJ2-1; 10 nucleotides align to TRBD2. Sequenced material: CD8+ T cells from cultured PBMCs, taken from culture after CMV antigen stimulation. The CDR3 loop is CASQRAGGLDEQFF. Here the CDR3 DNA reads TGTGCCAGCCAAAGAGCGGGGGGGCTGGATGAGCAGTTCTTC.